The 26 T cell receptor beta chains in this list originate from one sample, sequenced in a study of molecular identifiers for immune sequencing clone quantification. One entry per CDR3 protein, called by TCRdb with MiXCR from the PCR reads. Of about 640,000 distinct CDR3 sequences listed, about 20% were seen once; the top ten hold 0.85%. The sample comprised naive CD8+ T cells from blood, with Jurkat cell RNA spiked in. Subset indicated: FACS-sorted CD8+CD4-CCR7+CD45RA+ naive T cells. These receptors originate from a human donor in good health. Some libraries in this study had Jurkat cell RNA spiked in.

This clonotype showed up many times. The chain joins TRBV29-1 to TRBJ2-3; 10 bases match TRBD1. The CDR3 spans 16 residues. With V trimmed by 6 bases and J by 4 bases, 13 bases remained unmatched. The germline V gene encodes CDR1 SQVTM and CDR2 ANQGSEA. The DNA of the CDR3 is TGCAGCGTGGGGGGCCGACAGGGGGCAATTTCAGATACGCAGTATTTT. It translates to CSVGGRQGAISDTQYF.

V and J are TRBV3-2 and TRBJ2-7; the table's D call TRBD1 went unverified against the DNA. TRBV3-2 is a recognized pseudogene. The CDR3 is made up of 18 amino acids. CDR3 amino acids: CACSQEVQEAGGEYEQYF. CDR3 DNA sequence: TGTGCCTGCAGCCAAGAGGTTCAGGAGGCCGGTGGGGAATACGAGCAGTACTTC.

Turning to this clonotype: This may come from a read error, since a much larger clone is one base off. This sequence joins TRBV28 and TRBJ1-1; no definite D call. Germline V gene data show CDR1 as MDHEN and CDR2 as SYDVKM. CDR3 length equals 13 residues. The CDR3 loop reads CAGSRAPATEAFF. CDR3 DNA: TGTGCCGGCAGTAGAGCTCCCGCCACTGAAGCTTTCTTT.

The rearrangement joins TRBV12-3 or TRBV12-4 to TRBJ2-7; 9 bases match TRBD1. The junction had 6 bases not matched to a gene; V was cut back by 6 bases and J by 6 bases. The CDR3 is 13 residues long. The chain's CDR3 is CASSWDREGEQYF. The CDR3 nucleotides read TGTGCCAGCAGCTGGGACAGGGAGGGCGAGCAGTACTTC.

V usage is TRBV19 and J usage is TRBJ2-5; 8 bases fit TRBD1. V shed 3 bases and J 1 base; nucleotides not matched to a gene: 4. Germline CDR1 is LNHDA and CDR2 is SQIVND (reference sequence). The CDR3 length is 15 residues. The CDR3 DNA follows: TGTGCCAGTAGTATTATCGGGACAGGCCAAGAGACCCAGTACTTC. This sequence encodes CASSIIGTGQETQYF.

The chain carries TRBV7-9 and TRBJ1-1, with 8 bases that match TRBD1. The CDR3 is 15 amino acids. Per the germline V gene, CDR1 is SEHNR and CDR2 is FQNEAQ (reference sequence). V trimming: 5 bases; J trimming: 9 bases; junction bases outside the gene matches: 14. The chain's CDR3 is CASSRGTGQYAQAFF. The DNA of the CDR3 is TGTGCCAGCAGCCGCGGGACAGGTCAGTACGCTCAAGCTTTCTTT. Filled out from reference TRBV7-9 and TRBJ1-1, the complete variable domain reads DTGVSQNPRHKITKRGQNVTFRCDPISEHNRLYWYRQTLGQGPEFLTYFQNEAQLEKSRLLSDRFSAERPKGSFSTLEIQRTEQGDSAMYLCASSRGTGQYAQAFFGQGTRLTVV.

This clonotype occurred many times. The CDR3: CSVEGAGGMSTDTQYF. CDR3 nucleotides: TGCAGCGTTGAAGGTGCGGGAGGAATGAGCACAGATACGCAGTATTTT. This rearrangement joins TRBV29-1 to TRBJ2-3, with TRBD2 matching over 8 bases. The length of the CDR3 is 16 residues. After removal of 1 base from V and 0 bases from J, the junction contained 6 bases not matched to a gene. The germline V gene encodes CDR1 SQVTM and CDR2 ANQGSEA.

Concerning this clonotype: Since a much larger clone is just one base distant, this may be a read error. In this CDR3 the conserved last residue, phenylalanine or tryptophan, is missing, so a read error is likely. The chain joins TRBV10-3 to TRBJ2-5; no clear D gene. The CDR3 length is 11 residues. Germline loops: CDR1 ENHRY, CDR2 SYGVKD. Trimming cost V 8 bases and J 1 base, with 5 bases left between them. The CDR3 region has the DNA TGTGCCATCGGCAGCCAAGAGACCCAGTACCTC. It translates to CAIGSQETQYL.

This clonotype was picked up many times. V usage is TRBV6-2 or TRBV6-3 and J usage is TRBJ2-2, with 8 bases that match TRBD1. This CDR3 has 14 amino acids. V shed 5 bases, J shed 5 bases, and the junction held 4 bases outside the gene matches. CDR1 MNHEY and CDR2 SVGEGT come from the germline V gene. CDR3 in DNA: TGTGCCAGCAGTGAGGACAGGGCGACCGGGGAGCTGTTTTTT. It translates to CASSEDRATGELFF.

A few counts support this clonotype. A much larger clone differs from this one at a single base, so this may be a read error. This sequence joins TRBV10-3 and TRBJ2-3; D might be TRBD1 or TRBD2, each matching 5 bases. Germline V gene sequence: CDR1 ENHRY, CDR2 SYGVKD. The CDR3 consists of 18 residues. Trimming took 4 bases from V and 0 from J, leaving 20 bases between them. CDR3 amino acids: CAISGPPPGPTSTDTQYF. The DNA of the CDR3 is TGTGCCATCAGTGGGCCCCCTCCGGGGCCCACTAGCACAGATACGCAGTATTTT.

This clonotype came up many times. The chain employs TRBV7-6 and TRBJ2-3; 8 bases align to TRBD2. Germline V gene data show CDR1 as SGHVS and CDR2 as FNYEAQ. J was trimmed by 2 bases and V by 5 bases; bases with no gene match: 12. CDR3 length: 17 residues. The CDR3 nucleotides are TGTGCCAGCAGCAATTCACTCCCGGGACTAGACACAGATACGCAGTATTTT. This sequence encodes CASSNSLPGLDTDTQYF.

This clonotype was found many times. This chain uses TRBV6-5 with TRBJ1-4; no reliable D call. This CDR3 has 15 amino acids. The V gene lost 6 bases and the J gene lost 0 bases, with 11 bases spanning the gap. The germline CDR1 and CDR2 sequences are MNHEY and SVGAGI. The DNA of the CDR3 is TGTGCCAGCAGCCAGGAATGGACAACTAATGAAAAACTGTTTTTT. This translates into CASSQEWTTNEKLFF.

Worth noting for this clonotype: A much more abundant neighbour one base away suggests this may be a read error. This chain connects TRBV5-6 to TRBJ2-7, with unresolved D. Germline CDR1 reads SGHDT; CDR2 reads YYEEEE. This CDR3 comprises 14 residues. The CDR3 is CAGSLRLRIYEQYF. The CDR3 coding sequence is TGTGCCGGCAGCTTGAGATTAAGGATCTACGAGCAGTACTTC.

This clonotype was seen at least ten times. This chain uses TRBV28 with TRBJ1-2, with TRBD1 as a possible D gene (5 bases). Looked up from germline, CDR1 is MDHEN and CDR2 is SYDVKM. Trimming removed 4 bases from V and 2 bases from J, with 17 bases in between. CDR3 size: 16 residues. DNA of the CDR3: TGTGCCAGCAGTTCCCAACGGACCGGGGCGAACTATGGCTACACCTTC. It codes for CASSSQRTGANYGYTF.

This clonotype appeared many times. The rearrangement joins TRBV3-1 to TRBJ2-5; D unresolved. CDR3 length: 12 amino acids. Germline values: CDR1 LGHDT, CDR2 YNNKEL (reference sequence). Trimming stripped 1 base from V and 11 bases from J, with 11 bases between. DNA for the CDR3: TGTGCCAGCAGCCAAGGGCCCCCACCTCAGTACTTC. Amino acid sequence: CASSQGPPPQYF.

This clonotype came up once. Since a much larger clone is just one base distant, this may be a read error. The conserved final phenylalanine or tryptophan is absent from the CDR3, which likely points to a read error. The chain is built from TRBV2 and TRBJ2-7; TRBD1 might be the D (7 bases). With 4 bases removed from V and 5 bases from J, the gap between germline ends came to 12 bases. The CDR3 is made up of 13 amino acids. Germline loops: CDR1 SNHLY, CDR2 FYNNEI. Here the CDR3 DNA reads TGTGCCAGCAGTGGATTCAGGGGGGACGAGCAGTACCTC. As protein: CASSGFRGDEQYL.

This clonotype has a handful of counts. The chain recombines TRBV12-5 with TRBJ2-3, with 7 bases aligning to TRBD1. The germline gives CDR1 LGHNT, CDR2 FRNRAP. The CDR3 has 14 residues. V lost 5 bases, J lost 2 bases, and 4 bases stayed unmatched. The CDR3, as DNA: TGTGCTAGTGGTGATGACAGGGTCACAGATACGCAGTATTTT. This encodes CASGDDRVTDTQYF.

In its sample, this clonotype was seen many times. The J gene is TRBJ2-3, the V gene TRBV20-1, with D uncertain. The CDR3 loop spans 17 amino acids. Per germline, CDR1 DFQATT and CDR2 SNEGSKA (reference sequence). The ends were cut back, 0 bases at V and 5 bases at J, with 21 bases in the middle. CDR3 in amino acids: CSARDSGAYVSQDTQYF. The CDR3, as DNA: TGCAGTGCTAGAGATTCCGGAGCGTACGTATCACAAGATACGCAGTATTTT.

The chain combines TRBV7-9 with TRBJ2-3; D may be TRBD1 or TRBD2 (5 bases each). The CDR3 loop spans 16 amino acids. Germline V gene lookup returns CDR1 SEHNR and CDR2 FQNEAQ (reference sequence). V shed 0 bases and J shed 6 bases, with 16 bases lying between them. CDR3 amino acids: CASSLALGGSGDTQYF. In nucleotides, the CDR3 is TGTGCCAGCAGCTTAGCGCTTGGGGGAAGTGGGGATACGCAGTATTTT.

The sample holds a few counts of this clonotype. The V gene is TRBV27, the J gene TRBJ2-6; 10 nucleotides match TRBD1. V shed 5 bases, J shed 3 bases, and the junction held 7 bases outside the gene matches. Germline V gene data show CDR1 as MNHEY and CDR2 as SMNVEV (reference sequence). The CDR3 covers 17 residues. CDR3 sequence reads: CASSMTGGYDGANVLTF. CDR3 nucleotide sequence: TGTGCCAGCAGTATGACAGGGGGCTACGATGGGGCCAACGTCCTGACTTTC.

This clonotype has a handful of counts. J is TRBJ1-5 and V is TRBV6-1, with D possibly TRBD1 on 6 matching bases. CDR3 length: 15 amino acids. V lost 1 base, J lost 6 bases, and 13 bases lay in between. The germline CDR1 and CDR2 sequences are MNHNS and SASEGT. DNA of the CDR3: TGTGCCAGCAGTGAAGTCAGGGGCGAGACTCAGCCCCAGCATTTT. It encodes CASSEVRGETQPQHF.

This clonotype appeared many times. V gene TRBV12-3 or TRBV12-4 combines with J gene TRBJ2-5; D is unclear. The length of the CDR3 is 15 residues. Trimming pared 2 bases from V and 4 bases from J, leaving 14 bases between. The CDR3 DNA is TGTGCCAGCAGTTTACTCGCAGGAACTGCAGAGACCCAGTACTTC. Its protein is CASSLLAGTAETQYF.

This clonotype was seen at least ten times. The rearrangement uses TRBV24-1 and TRBJ2-1, with 13 bases that match TRBD2. Trimming removed 9 bases from V and 5 bases from J; junction bases left unmatched: 3. The CDR3 covers 14 residues. Germline CDR1 and CDR2: KGHDR and SFDVKD. The CDR3 nucleotides are TGTGCCACCGGACTAGCGGGAGCGAACAATGAGCAGTTCTTC. It is translated as CATGLAGANNEQFF.

This clonotype was observed at least ten times. CDR3 sequence reads: CSATSGREGYEQYF. DNA for the CDR3: TGCAGTGCTACCTCCGGGCGGGAGGGGTACGAGCAGTACTTC. The rearrangement joins TRBV20-1 to TRBJ2-7; TRBD2 matches 9 bases. J lost 4 bases, V lost 4 bases, and 8 bases had no gene match. The CDR3 loop spans 14 amino acids. Germline V lookup: CDR1 DFQATT, CDR2 SNEGSKA (reference sequence).

This chain joins TRBV19 and TRBJ1-1; D call uncertain. V was clipped by 7 bases and J by 1 base, with 16 bases between them. Germline values: CDR1 LNHDA, CDR2 SQIVND (reference sequence). CDR3 size: 15 residues. DNA for the CDR3: TGTGCCAGTACCCCGGGGAGCCGTTCGAACACTGAAGCTTTCTTT. It yields the protein CASTPGSRSNTEAFF.

This clonotype was observed a single time. A much larger clonotype is one base distant, so this may be a read error. The gene calls are TRBV27 and TRBJ2-5; 10 bases line up with TRBD2. The CDR3 covers 16 residues. Germline V gene data show CDR1 as MNHEY and CDR2 as SMNVEV (reference sequence). V lost 3 bases and J lost 5; bases outside the gene matches: 9. CDR3 sequence (DNA): TGTGCCAGCAGTTTTGGTCCAGCGGGAGGGCCTGAGACCCAGTACTTC. It specifies CASSFGPAGGPETQYF.